Listed below are T cell receptor beta chains from one sample, sequenced in a study of shared clonotypes between healthy human individuals. Sequenced by immunoSEQ multiplex PCR; TCRdb stores in-frame clones only, minus some. The sample carries 550,000 to 850,000 clones, over 65% recorded once. The source material was memory CD4+ T cells sorted from blood. Receptor source: a young woman in good health. Each CDR3 is given with its conserved first and last residue. The order of the fields is clone size, J gene, V gene, D gene, CDR3 DNA, CDR3 protein. The D gene is left open where the match is weak. Only part of the rows carry a size: once, few, many, or a class if the clone is expanded.

>.|TRBJ2-7|TRBV27|TRBD1
TGTGCCGTCAAAACCGGGACAGGGTCCTACGAGCAGTACTTC
CAVKTGTGSYEQYF
>.|TRBJ1-5|TRBV28|.
TGTGCCAGCAGGAGGCTTGTGGGGAATCAGCCCCAGCATTTT
CASRRLVGNQPQHF
>many|TRBJ1-4|TRBV7-2|TRBD1
TGTGCCAGCAGCCAAAGACAGGGTAATGAAAAACTGTTTTTT
CASSQRQGNEKLFF
>.|TRBJ2-7|TRBV5-5|TRBD1
TGTGCCAGCAGCACGTGGACAGGGAACGAGCAGTACTTC
CASSTWTGNEQYF
>.|TRBJ2-7|TRBV9|.
TGTGCCAGCAGCCCTCTAGGCTGGTGGGAGCAGTACTTC
CASSPLGWWEQYF
>.|TRBJ1-4|TRBV4-2|TRBD1
TGTGCCAGCAGCCTACAGACAGGGGGACTGTTTTTT
CASSLQTGGLFF
>.|TRBJ1-2|TRBV7-8|.
TGTGCCAGCAGCTTAGCGTTGTTACCAGGACACTATGGCTACACCTTC
CASSLALLPGHYGYTF
>.|TRBJ2-1|TRBV29-1|.
TGCAGCGTTGTCCAAGACAGCTACAATGAGCAGTTCTTC
CSVVQDSYNEQFF
>.|TRBJ1-6|TRBV4-1|TRBD1
TGCGCCAGCAGCCGCCCTTGGGACAGGGGGAATTCACCCCTCCACTTT
CASSRPWDRGNSPLHF
>once|TRBJ1-3|TRBV5-1|.
TGCGCCAGCAGCTTGGTCAGTGCATCTGGAAACACCATATATTTT
CASSLVSASGNTIYF
>.|TRBJ1-5|TRBV7-9|TRBD1
TGTGCCAGCAGCAGAACAGGGGGCGTCAATCAGCCCCAGCATTTT
CASSRTGGVNQPQHF
>once|TRBJ2-1|TRBV11-2|.
TGTGCCAGCAGCAGAGCGGGACAGGACTTCCTTAGCTCCTACAATGAGCAGTTCTTC
CASSRAGQDFLSSYNEQFF
>.|TRBJ1-1|TRBV19|TRBD1
TGTGCCAGTAGCCTAAAACAGGGGGTGACTGAAGCTTTCTTT
CASSLKQGVTEAFF
>.|TRBJ2-5|TRBV4-1|TRBD2
TGCGCCAGCAGCCAAGATGGGACTAGCGGACTGGACCAAGAGACCCAGTACTTC
CASSQDGTSGLDQETQYF
>.|TRBJ2-1|TRBV27|.
TGTGCCAGCAGTTGGCTTCCGGGCAGGGAGCAGTTCTTC
CASSWLPGREQFF
>.|TRBJ1-5|TRBV4-2|.
TGTGCCAGCAGCCCAACGACAGGCACCAATCAGCCCCAGCATTTT
CASSPTTGTNQPQHF